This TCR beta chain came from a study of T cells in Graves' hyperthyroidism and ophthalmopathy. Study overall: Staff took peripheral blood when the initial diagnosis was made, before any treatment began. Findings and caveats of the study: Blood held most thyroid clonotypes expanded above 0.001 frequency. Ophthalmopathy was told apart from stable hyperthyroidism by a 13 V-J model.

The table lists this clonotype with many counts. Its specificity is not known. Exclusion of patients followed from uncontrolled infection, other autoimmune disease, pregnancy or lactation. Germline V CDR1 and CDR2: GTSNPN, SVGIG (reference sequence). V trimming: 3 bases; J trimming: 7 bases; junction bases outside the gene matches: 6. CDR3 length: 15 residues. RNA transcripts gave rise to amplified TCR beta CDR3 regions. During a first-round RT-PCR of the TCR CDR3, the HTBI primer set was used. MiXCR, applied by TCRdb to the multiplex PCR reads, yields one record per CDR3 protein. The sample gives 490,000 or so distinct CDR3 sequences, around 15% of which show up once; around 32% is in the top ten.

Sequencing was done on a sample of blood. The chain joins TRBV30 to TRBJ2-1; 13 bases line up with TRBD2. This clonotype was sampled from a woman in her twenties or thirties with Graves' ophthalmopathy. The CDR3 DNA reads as TGTGCCTGGAGCCCACTAGCGGGAGGGCGGAATGAGCAGTTCTTC. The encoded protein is CAWSPLAGGRNEQFF. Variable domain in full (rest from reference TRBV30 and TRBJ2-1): SQTIHQWPATLVQPVGSPLSLECTVEGTSNPNLYWYRQAAGRGLQLLFYSVGIGQISSEVPQNLSASRPQDRQFILSSKKLLLSDSGFYLCAWSPLAGGRNEQFFGPGTRLTVL.